One and the same sample provided the 12 T cell receptor beta chains below, sequenced in a study of HIV-infected patients and healthy controls. Roughly three months, about 14 weeks, into antiretroviral therapy, follow-up blood was collected. All unsorted peripheral T cells were captured because whole blood was used without fractionation. cDNA was made from approximately 0.55 ug RNA using alpha and beta constant primers. Using multiplexing indices, alpha and beta chain libraries were generated apart by chain-specific third strand synthesis. TCRdb itself ran the 5' RACE reads through MiXCR, one entry per CDR3 protein. Seen here are roughly 13,000 distinct CDR3 sequences, 10% to 15% observed once, and the top ten hold about 37%. The sample consisted of blood, taken during antiretroviral therapy. The receptors were sampled from an adult with HIV infection. The donor label of this sample is uncertain.

The gene calls are TRBV5-1 and TRBJ2-2; either TRBD1 or TRBD2 may supply D (5 bases each). This CDR3 region has 15 residues. The V and J ends lost 2 bases and 3 bases respectively, with 11 bases between them. Germline V lookup: CDR1 SGHRS, CDR2 YFSETQ. The CDR3 here is CASSFFGADTGELFF. The CDR3 nucleotides read TGCGCCAGCAGCTTTTTCGGGGCTGACACCGGGGAGCTGTTTTTT.

This clonotype came up a few times. The chain links TRBV20-1 to TRBJ2-3; 8 nucleotides agree with TRBD2. The CDR3 has 13 residues. Trimming at V came to 6 bases and at J to 7 bases, leaving 9 bases not matched to a gene. Germline V gene data show CDR1 as DFQATT and CDR2 as SNEGSKA (reference sequence). CDR3 DNA: TGCAGTGCCCGTAGCGGGGCATTGAATACGCAGTATTTT. Amino acids: CSARSGALNTQYF.

This clonotype has at least ten counts. V usage is TRBV10-3 and J usage is TRBJ2-5; D not certain. The V and J ends lost 0 bases and 4 bases respectively, with 3 bases between them. Germline V gives CDR1 ENHRY, CDR2 SYGVKD. The CDR3 contains 12 residues. CDR3 residues: CAISESLETQYF. CDR3 sequence (DNA): TGTGCCATCAGTGAGTCGCTAGAGACCCAGTACTTC.

This rearrangement joins TRBV9 to TRBJ1-1, with D hard to call. Per the germline V gene, CDR1 is SGDLS and CDR2 is YYNGEE. The CDR3 is made up of 14 amino acids. V dropped 0 bases and J dropped 5 bases, with 11 bases sitting between them. The CDR3 coding sequence is TGTGCCAGCAGCGTAGGGTCCGGGTCGACTGAAGCTTTCTTT. Translation gives CASSVGSGSTEAFF.

This clonotype was seen ten or more times. V is TRBV28 and J is TRBJ2-1; TRBD2 matches 7 bases. V trimming: 4 bases; J trimming: 2 bases; junction bases outside the gene matches: 5. Germline assignment: CDR1 MDHEN and CDR2 SYDVKM. This CDR3 has 15 residues. The CDR3 DNA reads as TGTGCCAGCAGTTCAGCGGGACCGACCTACAATGAGCAGTTCTTC. Translation gives CASSSAGPTYNEQFF. The full variable domain, with the rest looked up from reference TRBV28 and TRBJ2-1, is DVKVTQSSRYLVKRTGEKVFLECVQDMDHENMFWYRQDPGLGLRLIYFSYDVKMKEKGDIPEGYSVSREKKERFSLILESASTNQTSMYLCASSSAGPTYNEQFFGPGTRLTVL.

This clonotype was detected only a few times. The CDR3 DNA is TGTGCAGCACAGGATTACAATGAGCAGTTCTTC. This encodes CAAQDYNEQFF. The chain couples TRBV6-2 or TRBV6-3 to TRBJ2-1; weak D call: TRBD1 (5 bases). Germline assignment: CDR1 MNHEY and CDR2 SVGEGT. The length of the CDR3 is 11 residues.

This rearrangement joins TRBV29-1 to TRBJ2-3; D is unresolved. The CDR3 spans 12 residues. Germline lookup yields CDR1 SQVTM and CDR2 ANQGSEA. Trimming removed 6 bases at V and 7 bases at J, with 14 bases between. In DNA, the CDR3 is TGCAGCGTCGAAACCCCCTCCAATACGCAGTATTTT. Translating gives CSVETPSNTQYF.

The J gene is TRBJ1-6, the V gene TRBV11-2; 8 bases match TRBD1. Germline loops: CDR1 SGHAT, CDR2 FQNNGV. Germline trimming cut 5 bases from V and 7 bases from J; bases unmatched to any gene: 4. The CDR3 length is 14 residues. CDR3 region: CASSPGQVNSPLHF. The CDR3 DNA follows: TGTGCCAGCAGCCCGGGACAGGTCAATTCACCCCTCCACTTT.

DNA for the CDR3: TGTGCCAGCCACAGGGAAAGGAGTGCAGATACGCAGTATTTT. This codes for CASHRERSADTQYF. This sequence joins TRBV18 and TRBJ2-3; TRBD1 is a possible D gene (6 bases). V gave up 8 bases and J gave up 4 bases, with 16 bases separating them. The CDR3 covers 14 residues. The germline V gene has CDR1 KGHSH and CDR2 LQKENI.

This clonotype was recorded at least ten times. The rearrangement joins TRBV11-2 to TRBJ2-7; D remains unclear. This CDR3 is built from 12 residues. Trimming left V 1 base short and J 4 bases short, with 5 bases between. In germline, CDR1 is SGHAT, CDR2 FQNNGV. This chain's CDR3 is CASSLGVYEQYF. The CDR3, as DNA: TGTGCCAGCAGCTTAGGTGTTTACGAGCAGTACTTC.

This clonotype was detected many times. The chain combines TRBV7-2 with TRBJ2-7; 7 bases are shared with TRBD2. V lost 0 bases, J lost 5 bases, and 4 bases stayed unmatched. Germline V CDR1 and CDR2: SGHTA, FQGNSA. This CDR3 contains 14 residues. DNA of the CDR3: TGTGCCAGCAGCTTAGCGGGAGGGGACCACGAGCAGTACTTC. This encodes CASSLAGGDHEQYF.

This clonotype was observed at least ten times. The chain employs TRBV6-5 and TRBJ1-1, with no clear D. Trimming pared 3 bases from V and 8 bases from J, leaving 7 bases between. The CDR3 is 11 residues long. Germline V gene lookup returns CDR1 MNHEY and CDR2 SVGAGI. The CDR3 nucleotides are TGTGCCAGCAGTTATAAGGCGGAAGCTTTCTTT. Translating it yields CASSYKAEAFF.